This TCR beta chain stems from a study of technical replicates of blood from a handful of donors. Data came from immunoSEQ multiplex PCR; TCRdb stores just in-frame clones and leaves some out. Altogether tens of thousands of clones are present, approximately 94% being singletons, with the ten largest covering about 0.23%. Trimming at V came to 4 bases and at J to 3 bases, leaving 8 bases not matched to a gene. The germline V gene has CDR1 LNHDA and CDR2 SQIVND (reference sequence). This CDR3 region has 16 residues. The clonotype originates from a human donor in good health. V usage is TRBV19 and J usage is TRBJ2-3; 9 bases agree with TRBD1. Sequencing input: T cells isolated from PBMCs. Here the CDR3 reads CASSKMTGTGTDTQYF. CDR3 in DNA: TGTGCCAGTAGTAAGATGACCGGGACAGGGACAGATACGCAGTATTTT.